This entry concerns a single T cell receptor (beta chain). Because this beta chain is a stray read in a library intended to capture alpha chains, its abundance should not be given much weight. The library protocol tagged each TCR cDNA with a unique molecular identifier. Each CDR3 protein gets one entry after TCRdb re-called the 5' RACE reads with MiXCR. The table shows some 6,100 distinct CDR3 sequences, with roughly an eighth occurring only once. This entry comes from a study of spatial heterogeneity in lung cancer. Germline V gene lookup returns CDR1 SQVTM and CDR2 ANQGSEA. There are 12 residues in the CDR3. Deletions cut 6 bases from V and 3 bases from J, with 11 bases between. Time point reported: sample taken at primary tumor resection.

Source: lung tissue, taken at surgery. The V and J genes are TRBV29-1 and TRBJ2-5, with D perhaps TRBD1 (6 bases). The receptor was isolated from a human donor with early-stage non-small cell lung cancer. The CDR3 nucleotides read TGCAGCGTCAGGGGAGTTGAAGAGACCCAGTACTTC. It translates to CSVRGVEETQYF.